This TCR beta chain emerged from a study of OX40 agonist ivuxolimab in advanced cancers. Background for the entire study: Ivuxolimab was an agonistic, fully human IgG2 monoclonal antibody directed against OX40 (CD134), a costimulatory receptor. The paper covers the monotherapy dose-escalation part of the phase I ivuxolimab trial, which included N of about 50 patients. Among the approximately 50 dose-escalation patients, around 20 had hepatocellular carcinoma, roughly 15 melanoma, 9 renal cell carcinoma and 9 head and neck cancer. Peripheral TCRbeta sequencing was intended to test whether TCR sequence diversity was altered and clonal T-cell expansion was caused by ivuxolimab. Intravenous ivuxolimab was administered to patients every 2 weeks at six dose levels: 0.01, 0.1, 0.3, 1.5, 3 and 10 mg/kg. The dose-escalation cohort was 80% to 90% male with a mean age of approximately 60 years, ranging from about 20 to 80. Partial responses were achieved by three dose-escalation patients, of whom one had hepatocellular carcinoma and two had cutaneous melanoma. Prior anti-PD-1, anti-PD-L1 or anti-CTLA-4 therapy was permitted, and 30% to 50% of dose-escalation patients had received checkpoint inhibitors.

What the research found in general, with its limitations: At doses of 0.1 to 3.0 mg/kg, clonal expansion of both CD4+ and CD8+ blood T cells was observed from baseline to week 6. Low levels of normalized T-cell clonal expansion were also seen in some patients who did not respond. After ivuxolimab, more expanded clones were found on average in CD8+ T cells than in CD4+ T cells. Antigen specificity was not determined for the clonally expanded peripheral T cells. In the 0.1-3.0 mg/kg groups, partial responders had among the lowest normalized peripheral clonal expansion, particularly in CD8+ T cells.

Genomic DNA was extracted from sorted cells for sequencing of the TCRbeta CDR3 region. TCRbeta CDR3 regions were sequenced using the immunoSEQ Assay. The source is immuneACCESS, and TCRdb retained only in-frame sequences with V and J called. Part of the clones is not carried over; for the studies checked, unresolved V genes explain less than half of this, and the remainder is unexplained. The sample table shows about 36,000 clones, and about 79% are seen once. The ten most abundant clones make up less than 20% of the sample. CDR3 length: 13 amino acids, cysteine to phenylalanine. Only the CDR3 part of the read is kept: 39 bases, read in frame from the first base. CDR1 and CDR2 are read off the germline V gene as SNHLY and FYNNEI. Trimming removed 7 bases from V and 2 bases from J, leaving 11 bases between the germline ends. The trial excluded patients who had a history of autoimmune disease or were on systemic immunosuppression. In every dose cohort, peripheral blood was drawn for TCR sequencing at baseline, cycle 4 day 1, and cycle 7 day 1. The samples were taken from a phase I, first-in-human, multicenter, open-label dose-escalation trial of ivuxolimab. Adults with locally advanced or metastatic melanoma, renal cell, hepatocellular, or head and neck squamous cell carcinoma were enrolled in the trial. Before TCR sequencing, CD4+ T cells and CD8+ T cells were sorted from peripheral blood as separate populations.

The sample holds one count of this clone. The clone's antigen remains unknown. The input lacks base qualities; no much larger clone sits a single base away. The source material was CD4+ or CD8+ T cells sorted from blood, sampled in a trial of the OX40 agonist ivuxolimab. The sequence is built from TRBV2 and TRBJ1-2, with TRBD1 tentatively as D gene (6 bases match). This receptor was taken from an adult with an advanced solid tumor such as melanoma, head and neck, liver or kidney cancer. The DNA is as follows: TGTGCCAGCAATAAAGGACAGAACTATGGCTACACCTTC. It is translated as CASNKGQNYGYTF.